This T cell receptor (beta chain) was sequenced for a study of shared clonotypes between healthy human individuals. The table came from immunoSEQ multiplex PCR; TCRdb's copy has only in-frame clones and leaves some out. The repertoire holds a few hundred thousand clones, with 73% as singletons. The study, taken as a whole, reports: Clonotype sharing across a few donors was observed for 4.5% to 6.5% of naive CD4 clonotypes.

CDR3 length: 15 residues. From germline, CDR1 is SGHTA and CDR2 FQGTGA. V trimming: 5 bases; J trimming: 1 base; junction bases outside the gene matches: 5. Notes on this clone: Its antigen remains unknown.

The sample was memory CD4+ T cells sorted from blood. As to subset: CD45RA-negative fraction. The chain is built from TRBV7-3 and TRBJ2-1, with 7 nucleotides matching TRBD1. This clonotype was sampled from a man aged 25 to 40 in good health. The CDR3 sequence is CASSLDRVSYNEQFF. As DNA, the CDR3 is TGTGCCAGCAGCCTAGACAGGGTGTCCTACAATGAGCAGTTCTTC.